This T cell receptor (beta chain) was recorded in a study of beta chain features in type 1 diabetes. Expressed TCRB transcripts were sequenced because the entire RNA isolate underwent reverse transcription. Here immunoSEQ multiplex PCR was the method, and the copy in TCRdb shows in-frame clones only, minus some. The sample carries tens of thousands of clones, 60% to 75% recorded once. Concerning this clone: Within the sample, other DNA sequences also encode this same CDR3.

The CDR3 has 17 residues. V lost 7 bases and J lost 1, with 17 bases in between. Per germline, CDR1 SGHAT and CDR2 FQNNGV. Sequencing was performed on Tregs from blood. This receptor was identified in a woman aged 35 to 49 in good health. This chain connects TRBV11-2 to TRBJ2-6; TRBD1 might be the D (6 bases). This chain's CDR3 is CASNEGTTTSGANVLTF. DNA for the CDR3: TGTGCCAGCAACGAAGGGACAACGACTTCTGGGGCCAACGTCCTGACTTTC.